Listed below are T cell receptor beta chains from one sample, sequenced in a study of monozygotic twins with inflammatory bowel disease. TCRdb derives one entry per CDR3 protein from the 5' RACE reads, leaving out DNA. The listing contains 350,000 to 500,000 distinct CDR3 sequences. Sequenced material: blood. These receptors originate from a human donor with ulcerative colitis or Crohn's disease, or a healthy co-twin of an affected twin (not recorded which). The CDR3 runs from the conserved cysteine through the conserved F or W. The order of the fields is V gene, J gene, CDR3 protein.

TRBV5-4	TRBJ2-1	CASSWGTGAGRDEQFF
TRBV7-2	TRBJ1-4	CASSAAGGLFF
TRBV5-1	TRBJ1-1	CASRLEYVNTEAFF
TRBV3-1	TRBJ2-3	CASSPRTSGMKDTQYF
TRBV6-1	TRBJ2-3	CASSMIRVSFTDTQYF
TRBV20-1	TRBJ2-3	CSAGLASTDTQYF
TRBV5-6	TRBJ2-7	CASSLYGLAGRLGYEQYF
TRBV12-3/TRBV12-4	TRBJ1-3	CASRGTGNTIYF
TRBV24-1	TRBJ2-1	CATSDASFSSYNEQFF
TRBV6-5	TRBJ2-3	CASRLGLAGTQYF
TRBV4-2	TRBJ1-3	CASSQDPQGSGNTIYF
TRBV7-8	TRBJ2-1	CASSLADEQFF
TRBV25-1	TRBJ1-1	CASSEYGGRNTEAFF
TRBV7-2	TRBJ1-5	CASSAGAGNQPQHF
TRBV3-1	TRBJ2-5	CASSQVLAGPVQYF
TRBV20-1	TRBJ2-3	CSASSERYRTDTQYF
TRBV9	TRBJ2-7	CASSLGQGLGYEQYF
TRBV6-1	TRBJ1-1	CASGSGGMRDTEAFF
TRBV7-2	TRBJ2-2	CASSPPGWRGETGELFF
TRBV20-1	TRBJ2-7	CSAPGTGLVEQYF
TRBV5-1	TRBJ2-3	CASSPGTSGGINTQYF
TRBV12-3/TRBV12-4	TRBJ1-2	CASSLAGTPGNGYTF
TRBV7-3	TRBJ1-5	CASRRPWDQPQHF
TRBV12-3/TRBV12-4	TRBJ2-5	CASSGGLAETQYF
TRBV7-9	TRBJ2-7	CASSLGLAGPIYF
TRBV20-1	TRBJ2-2	CSARGYQGAGELFF
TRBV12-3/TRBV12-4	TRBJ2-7	CASSISGTGVQYF
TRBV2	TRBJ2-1	CASNMREGYNEQFF
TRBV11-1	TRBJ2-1	CASSPRGRRVYNEQFF
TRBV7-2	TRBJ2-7	CASSRRARTYEQYF
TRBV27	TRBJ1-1	CASSLGQKNTEAFF
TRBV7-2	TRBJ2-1	CASSLVGGLIYNEQFF
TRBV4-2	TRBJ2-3	CASSLATRDTDTQYF
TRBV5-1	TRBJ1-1	CASSLDRELNTEAFF
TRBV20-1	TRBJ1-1	CSASVGGFGAFF
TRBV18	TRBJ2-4	CASSKGDRGGTDIQYF
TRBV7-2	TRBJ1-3	CASSLGRAPGNTIYF
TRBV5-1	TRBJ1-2	CASSWGADYGYTF